This T cell receptor (beta chain) was profiled in a study of blood T cell repertoires in COVID-19. Study-level information: Samples came from the United States, Italy and Spain, spanning acute and convalescent COVID-19. Sources were T cells, B-cell-depleted T cells, or PBMCs; the material itself was cDNA or gDNA.

V lost 5 bases to trimming and J lost 6 bases; unmatched junction nucleotides: 13. The V gene's germline CDR1 is MNHEY and CDR2 SMNVEV (reference sequence). CDR3 length: 17 residues. Original processing notes: It was from reference gene primer amplification that nucleated cell counts were estimated. The assay was immunoSEQ multiplex PCR, and TCRdb's table has in-frame clones only and misses some. V and J calls and clone size are those listed in that table; D and trimming were worked out from the DNA. Among fewer than 65,000 clones listed, about nine tenths were seen once. J is TRBJ2-2 and V is TRBV27; 9 bases are shared with TRBD1. The receptor comes from a human donor with acute or convalescent COVID-19. The donor label of this sample is uncertain. The sample taken for sequencing was peripheral blood. The CDR3 is CASSSSPGQGGSGELFF. For the CDR3, the DNA is TGTGCCAGCAGTAGCTCCCCGGGACAGGGTGGGTCCGGGGAGCTGTTTTTT.